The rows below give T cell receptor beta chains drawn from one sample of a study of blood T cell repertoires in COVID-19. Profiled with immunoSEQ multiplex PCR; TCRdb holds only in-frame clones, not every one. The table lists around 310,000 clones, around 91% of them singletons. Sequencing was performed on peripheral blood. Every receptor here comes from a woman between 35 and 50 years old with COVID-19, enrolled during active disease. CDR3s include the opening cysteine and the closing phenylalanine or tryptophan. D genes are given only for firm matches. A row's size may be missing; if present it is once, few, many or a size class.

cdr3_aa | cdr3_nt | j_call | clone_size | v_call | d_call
CASSFGTGKPLGEQYF | TGCGCCAGCAGCTTTGGGACAGGGAAACCGCTGGGCGAGCAGTACTTC | TRBJ2-7 | - | TRBV5-1 | TRBD1
CASSIGSGGGPTDTQYF | TGTGCCAGCAGCATAGGGTCTGGCGGGGGACCCACAGATACGCAGTATTTT | TRBJ2-3 | - | TRBV11-3 | TRBD2
CASRGTGGSGGYTF | TGTGCCAGCAGGGGGACAGGGGGCTCAGGTGGCTACACCTTC | TRBJ1-2 | - | TRBV2 | TRBD1
CASSLGSAGNEKLFF | TGTGCCAGCAGTTTAGGGTCAGCGGGGAATGAAAAACTGTTTTTT | TRBJ1-4 | - | TRBV28 | -
CASSFNNEQFF | TGCGCCAGCAGCTTTAACAATGAGCAGTTCTTC | TRBJ2-1 | - | TRBV5-1 | -
CASSLAGGFYNEQFF | TGTGCCAGCAGCTTAGCAGGGGGATTCTACAATGAGCAGTTCTTC | TRBJ2-1 | - | TRBV7-9 | -
CAISDRGNQPQHF | TGTGCCATCAGTGATCGGGGGAATCAGCCCCAGCATTTT | TRBJ1-5 | - | TRBV10-3 | -
CASSSGTGSNSPLHF | TGTGCCAGCAGCTCCGGGACAGGGTCTAATTCACCCCTCCACTTT | TRBJ1-6 | once | TRBV7-9 | TRBD1
CASSTPSTTYEQYF | TGTGCCAGCAGTACTCCCTCGACAACCTACGAGCAGTACTTC | TRBJ2-7 | - | TRBV28 | -
CGSQRSDRDPSGNTIYF | TGTGGTTCCCAAAGGAGTGACAGGGACCCCTCTGGAAACACCATATATTTT | TRBJ1-3 | once | TRBV19 | TRBD1
CASSYGPGGPEEQYF | TGTGCCAGCAGTTACGGTCCGGGAGGGCCGGAAGAGCAGTACTTC | TRBJ2-7 | - | TRBV6-5 | TRBD2
CASSYSSPGTGVLRTYEQYF | TGTGCCAGCAGTTACTCTAGTCCCGGGACAGGGGTTTTGAGGACCTACGAGCAGTACTTC | TRBJ2-7 | - | TRBV6-2/TRBV6-3 | TRBD1
CSVEKGAWTEAFF | TGCAGCGTTGAAAAGGGGGCATGGACTGAAGCTTTCTTT | TRBJ1-1 | - | TRBV29-1 | TRBD1
CASSYLPKSYEQYF | TGTGCCAGCAGTTACTTACCTAAGTCCTACGAGCAGTACTTC | TRBJ2-7 | - | TRBV6-5 | -
CASSVGPSNSYEQYF | TGTGCCAGCAGCGTAGGGCCGTCAAACTCCTACGAGCAGTACTTC | TRBJ2-7 | - | TRBV9 | -
CASSYDSYGYTF | TGCGCCAGCAGCTACGACAGCTATGGCTACACCTTC | TRBJ1-2 | - | TRBV4-3 | -
CSAGEETQYF | TGCAGTGCAGGGGAAGAGACCCAGTACTTC | TRBJ2-5 | - | TRBV20-1 | -
CASSPGDSPRYYEQYF | TGTGCCAGCAGCCCGGGGGACAGTCCACGATACTACGAGCAGTACTTC | TRBJ2-7 | - | TRBV7-2 | -
CASSPAGTVNEKLFF | TGCGCCAGCAGCCCCGCGGGGACAGTTAATGAAAAACTGTTTTTT | TRBJ1-4 | - | TRBV4-1 | TRBD1
CASSFGPGQINQPQHF | TGTGCCAGCAGTTTCGGCCCGGGACAGATCAATCAGCCCCAGCATTTT | TRBJ1-5 | - | TRBV6-2/TRBV6-3 | TRBD1